This T cell receptor beta chain was sequenced for a study of cytomegalovirus exposure and HLA in healthy donors. General study results and limits: 87-base-pair reads could not separate some V segments, including TRBV6-2 and TRBV6-3.

The CDR3 is 16 residues long. From germline, CDR1 is MNHNS and CDR2 SASEGT. Trimming stripped 1 base from V and 0 bases from J, with 12 bases between. With respect to this clone: What it binds is unknown.

In the PCR, 60 Vbeta and 13 Jbeta primers were used. The assay was immunoSEQ multiplex PCR, and TCRdb's table has in-frame clones only and misses some. The data show roughly 120,000 clones, roughly 80% seen once. This TCR was sampled from a man younger than 45 in good health and CMV-seronegative. The chain recombines TRBV6-1 with TRBJ1-2; D is uncertain. Material: PBMCs. The DNA of the CDR3 is TGTGCCAGCAGTGAAGTGGAGGTCTTAGCTAACTATGGCTACACCTTC. It specifies CASSEVEVLANYGYTF.